This TCR beta chain derives from a study of shared clonotypes between healthy human individuals. Libraries were prepared by immunoSEQ multiplex PCR; TCRdb keeps only in-frame clonotypes and omits some of them. The top ten clones hold about 0.36% of a sample with 2 million to 2.5 million clones, approximately 90% of them seen once. The specimen was naive CD4+ T cells from PBMCs. Subset defined: CD45RA+ positively selected. This TCR came from a man between 18 and 35 years old in good health. Some clones in this sample may be carry-over from other donors' samples.

The CDR3 is CASSNGMTSRYF. The CDR3 bases are TGCGCCAGCTCCAATGGGATGACCTCTCGGTACTTC. The gene calls are TRBV5-1 and TRBJ2-7; D gene ambiguous. The CDR3 length is 12 residues. Germline CDR1 reads SGHRS; CDR2 reads YFSETQ. V lost 7 bases and J 12 bases, leaving 20 bases between the germline ends.